These T cell receptor beta chains were read from a single sample in a study of blood T cell repertoires in COVID-19. The repertoire was sequenced with immunoSEQ multiplex PCR; TCRdb's copy has only in-frame clones and lacks some. The repertoire holds tens of thousands of clones, with nearly 90% as singletons. The sample taken for sequencing was peripheral blood. Receptors originate from a man in his sixties with acute or convalescent COVID-19. CDR3s include the opening cysteine and the closing phenylalanine or tryptophan. The order of the fields is V gene, clone size, D gene, J gene, CDR3 protein, CDR3 DNA. The D gene is left open where the match is weak. Clone sizes are given selectively: once, few, many, or a class where the clone is expanded.

v_gene: TRBV9; abundance: -; d_gene: TRBD1; j_gene: TRBJ1-2; CDR3aa: CASSIRQGANYGYTF; CDR3nt: TGTGCCAGCAGCATCCGACAGGGCGCTAACTATGGCTACACCTTC
v_gene: TRBV29-1; abundance: -; d_gene: -; j_gene: TRBJ1-2; CDR3aa: CSVVSTGTAYGYTF; CDR3nt: TGCAGCGTAGTTAGTACCGGGACTGCATATGGCTACACCTTC
v_gene: TRBV19; abundance: -; d_gene: TRBD1; j_gene: TRBJ1-2; CDR3aa: CASSAQSGTGGSIYGYTF; CDR3nt: TGTGCCAGTAGTGCACAATCCGGGACAGGGGGTTCGATCTATGGCTACACCTTC
v_gene: TRBV9; abundance: -; d_gene: -; j_gene: TRBJ2-7; CDR3aa: CASSVGDQALYEQYF; CDR3nt: TGTGCCAGCAGCGTAGGTGATCAGGCTTTGTACGAGCAGTACTTC
v_gene: TRBV4-1; abundance: -; d_gene: -; j_gene: TRBJ2-3; CDR3aa: CASSQLLAADTQYF; CDR3nt: TGCGCCAGCAGCCAGTTACTAGCTGCAGATACGCAGTATTTT
v_gene: TRBV6-1; abundance: -; d_gene: -; j_gene: TRBJ2-3; CDR3aa: CASSETETTDTQYF; CDR3nt: TGTGCCAGCAGTGAGACAGAAACCACAGATACGCAGTATTTT
v_gene: TRBV30; abundance: once; d_gene: -; j_gene: TRBJ2-2; CDR3aa: CAWDPGANTGELFF; CDR3nt: TGTGCCTGGGATCCGGGAGCGAACACCGGGGAGCTGTTTTTT
v_gene: TRBV19; abundance: -; d_gene: -; j_gene: TRBJ1-3; CDR3aa: CASSRVGGTAGNTIYF; CDR3nt: TGTGCCAGTAGTAGAGTGGGAGGTACGGCTGGAAACACCATATATTTT
v_gene: TRBV5-1; abundance: -; d_gene: -; j_gene: TRBJ2-2; CDR3aa: CASSSLGGTGTGELFF; CDR3nt: TGCGCCAGCAGCTCCCTCGGCGGCACGGGCACCGGGGAGCTGTTTTTT
v_gene: TRBV2; abundance: -; d_gene: TRBD1; j_gene: TRBJ1-1; CDR3aa: CASRLQGAGTEAFF; CDR3nt: TGTGCCAGCAGACTACAGGGGGCAGGCACTGAAGCTTTCTTT
v_gene: TRBV28; abundance: -; d_gene: -; j_gene: TRBJ1-6; CDR3aa: CASSSVYNSPLHF; CDR3nt: TGTGCCAGCAGTTCCGTGTATAATTCACCCCTCCACTTT
v_gene: TRBV18; abundance: -; d_gene: -; j_gene: TRBJ1-1; CDR3aa: CASSPWGVNTEAFF; CDR3nt: TGTGCCAGCTCACCATGGGGGGTGAACACTGAAGCTTTCTTT
v_gene: TRBV30; abundance: -; d_gene: -; j_gene: TRBJ1-1; CDR3aa: CAWTGGRKNTEAFF; CDR3nt: TGTGCCTGGACGGGTGGCAGAAAGAACACTGAAGCTTTCTTT
v_gene: TRBV6-5; abundance: once; d_gene: TRBD1; j_gene: TRBJ1-1; CDR3aa: CASSRHRGDTEAFF; CDR3nt: TGTGCCAGCAGTCGCCACAGGGGCGACACTGAAGCTTTCTTT
v_gene: TRBV24-1; abundance: -; d_gene: -; j_gene: TRBJ1-6; CDR3aa: CATSDLTRGLGNSPLHF; CDR3nt: TGTGCCACCAGTGATTTAACCCGGGGGTTGGGTAATTCACCCCTCCACTTT
v_gene: TRBV6-6; abundance: -; d_gene: -; j_gene: TRBJ1-1; CDR3aa: CASSPNANTEAFF; CDR3nt: TGTGCCAGCAGTCCTAACGCGAACACTGAAGCTTTCTTT
v_gene: TRBV5-1; abundance: -; d_gene: TRBD2; j_gene: TRBJ2-1; CDR3aa: CASSLSGTSGLYNEQFF; CDR3nt: TGCGCCAGCAGCCTTTCCGGGACTAGCGGGCTTTACAATGAGCAGTTCTTC
v_gene: TRBV29-1; abundance: -; d_gene: -; j_gene: TRBJ2-3; CDR3aa: CSVERADTQYF; CDR3nt: TGCAGCGTTGAACGCGCAGATACGCAGTATTTT
v_gene: TRBV11-2; abundance: -; d_gene: TRBD2; j_gene: TRBJ2-4; CDR3aa: CASSLGGREGNIQYF; CDR3nt: TGTGCCAGCAGCTTAGGGGGCAGGGAGGGAAACATTCAGTACTTC
v_gene: TRBV19; abundance: -; d_gene: TRBD1; j_gene: TRBJ2-6; CDR3aa: CASSRQGSGANVLTF; CDR3nt: TGTGCCAGTAGTAGACAGGGTTCTGGGGCCAACGTCCTGACTTTC
v_gene: TRBV30; abundance: -; d_gene: -; j_gene: TRBJ1-1; CDR3aa: CAWSVRGNSEAFF; CDR3nt: TGTGCCTGGAGTGTACGGGGTAACTCTGAAGCTTTCTTT
v_gene: TRBV15; abundance: -; d_gene: -; j_gene: TRBJ1-2; CDR3aa: CATRTSGYGANYGYTF; CDR3nt: TGTGCCACCAGGACATCCGGGTACGGGGCTAACTATGGCTACACCTTC
v_gene: TRBV5-6; abundance: once; d_gene: TRBD1; j_gene: TRBJ1-2; CDR3aa: CASSPGTGAFFMGYTF; CDR3nt: TGTGCCAGCAGCCCCGGGACAGGGGCCTTTTTTATGGGCTACACCTTC
v_gene: TRBV19; abundance: -; d_gene: -; j_gene: TRBJ1-1; CDR3aa: CASSTPGGANTEAFF; CDR3nt: TGTGCCAGTAGTACCCCCGGCGGTGCGAACACTGAAGCTTTCTTT
v_gene: TRBV2; abundance: -; d_gene: TRBD2; j_gene: TRBJ2-7; CDR3aa: CASSSGATEQYF; CDR3nt: TGTGCCAGCAGTAGCGGGGCCACCGAGCAGTACTTC
v_gene: TRBV3-1/TRBV3-2; abundance: few; d_gene: -; j_gene: TRBJ1-1; CDR3aa: CASSQWADNTEAFF; CDR3nt: TGTGCCAGCAGCCAATGGGCAGATAACACTGAAGCTTTCTTT
v_gene: TRBV19; abundance: -; d_gene: TRBD1; j_gene: TRBJ2-3; CDR3aa: CASSITGADTQYF; CDR3nt: TGTGCCAGTAGTATTACAGGGGCAGATACGCAGTATTTT
v_gene: TRBV27; abundance: -; d_gene: -; j_gene: TRBJ2-2; CDR3aa: CASSPRPGHTGELFF; CDR3nt: TGTGCCAGCAGTCCCCGTCCAGGGCACACCGGGGAGCTGTTTTTT
v_gene: TRBV19; abundance: -; d_gene: TRBD1; j_gene: TRBJ2-2; CDR3aa: CASSDRASTGELFF; CDR3nt: TGTGCCAGTAGCGACAGGGCGAGCACCGGGGAGCTGTTTTTT
v_gene: TRBV7-9; abundance: once; d_gene: -; j_gene: TRBJ2-2; CDR3aa: CASSFSTGELFF; CDR3nt: TGTGCCAGCAGCTTTTCAACCGGGGAGCTGTTTTTT
v_gene: TRBV7-9; abundance: -; d_gene: -; j_gene: TRBJ2-3; CDR3aa: CASSRDTVNQPQYF; CDR3nt: TGTGCCAGCAGTCGGGACACCGTTAATCAGCCCCAGTATTTT
v_gene: TRBV2; abundance: -; d_gene: -; j_gene: TRBJ1-5; CDR3aa: CASSGFRAAGQPQHF; CDR3nt: TGTGCCAGCAGTGGATTCAGGGCGGCTGGGCAGCCCCAGCATTTT
v_gene: TRBV21-1; abundance: -; d_gene: -; j_gene: TRBJ1-6; CDR3aa: CANEGGVDSPLHF; CDR3nt: TGTGCCAACGAAGGTGGAGTGGATTCACCCCTCCACTTT
v_gene: TRBV24-1; abundance: -; d_gene: -; j_gene: TRBJ2-2; CDR3aa: CATESRGNTGELFF; CDR3nt: TGTGCCACCGAGAGCAGGGGAAACACCGGGGAGCTGTTTTTT
v_gene: TRBV29-1; abundance: -; d_gene: -; j_gene: TRBJ1-4; CDR3aa: CSVQTGNEKLFF; CDR3nt: TGCAGCGTCCAGACGGGGAATGAAAAACTGTTTTTT
v_gene: TRBV6-5; abundance: -; d_gene: TRBD1; j_gene: TRBJ1-3; CDR3aa: CASRRTGPGNTIYF; CDR3nt: TGTGCCAGCAGAAGGACAGGTCCTGGAAACACCATATATTTT
v_gene: TRBV5-4; abundance: -; d_gene: TRBD2; j_gene: TRBJ2-5; CDR3aa: CASSRPGGAGETQYF; CDR3nt: TGTGCCAGCAGCCGACCCGGGGGGGCCGGGGAGACCCAGTACTTC
v_gene: TRBV4-1; abundance: -; d_gene: -; j_gene: TRBJ2-7; CDR3aa: CASSPGGEQYF; CDR3nt: TGCGCCAGCAGCCCCGGGGGCGAGCAGTACTTC
v_gene: TRBV7-9; abundance: once; d_gene: -; j_gene: TRBJ1-2; CDR3aa: CASSFTSTVNYGYTF; CDR3nt: TGTGCCAGCAGCTTCACTTCGACAGTTAACTATGGCTACACCTTC
v_gene: TRBV10-3; abundance: -; d_gene: -; j_gene: TRBJ2-4; CDR3aa: CAISAQGGLGNIQYF; CDR3nt: TGTGCCATCAGTGCACAGGGAGGGTTGGGAAACATTCAGTACTTC
v_gene: TRBV7-9; abundance: -; d_gene: TRBD1; j_gene: TRBJ1-4; CDR3aa: CASSSGTGTEKLFF; CDR3nt: TGTGCCAGCAGCTCCGGGACAGGGACTGAAAAACTGTTTTTT
v_gene: TRBV7-2; abundance: -; d_gene: -; j_gene: TRBJ2-3; CDR3aa: CASSLEGGVTDTQYF; CDR3nt: TGTGCCAGCAGCTTAGAAGGAGGGGTCACAGATACGCAGTATTTT
v_gene: TRBV30; abundance: few; d_gene: -; j_gene: TRBJ2-5; CDR3aa: CAWSEGRGGETQYF; CDR3nt: TGTGCCTGGAGTGAGGGCAGGGGCGGGGAGACCCAGTACTTC
v_gene: TRBV5-4; abundance: -; d_gene: -; j_gene: TRBJ2-5; CDR3aa: CASSILRARGETQYF; CDR3nt: TGTGCCAGCAGCATATTAAGGGCTCGGGGTGAGACCCAGTACTTC
v_gene: TRBV3-1/TRBV3-2; abundance: -; d_gene: TRBD1; j_gene: TRBJ2-1; CDR3aa: CASSPHPTGGLFSVGEQFF; CDR3nt: TGTGCCAGCAGCCCCCACCCGACAGGGGGGTTGTTTTCGGTCGGTGAGCAGTTCTTC
v_gene: TRBV7-9; abundance: -; d_gene: -; j_gene: TRBJ1-2; CDR3aa: CASSPSPGNLYGYTF; CDR3nt: TGTGCCAGCTCCCCCTCTCCGGGGAATTTATATGGCTACACCTTC
v_gene: TRBV7-2; abundance: -; d_gene: TRBD1; j_gene: TRBJ1-6; CDR3aa: CASSLGQGAGSPLHF; CDR3nt: TGTGCCAGCAGCTTAGGGCAGGGGGCAGGTTCACCCCTCCACTTT
v_gene: TRBV9; abundance: -; d_gene: TRBD2; j_gene: TRBJ2-1; CDR3aa: CASSVGLGTSGGVRSYNEQFF; CDR3nt: TGTGCCAGCAGCGTAGGGCTCGGGACTAGCGGGGGGGTAAGGTCCTACAATGAGCAGTTCTTC
v_gene: TRBV5-1; abundance: -; d_gene: TRBD1; j_gene: TRBJ1-4; CDR3aa: CASSLSGGATNEKLFF; CDR3nt: TGCGCCAGCAGCTTGTCAGGGGGAGCAACTAATGAAAAACTGTTTTTT
v_gene: TRBV25-1; abundance: -; d_gene: TRBD1; j_gene: TRBJ1-6; CDR3aa: CASSGQGGIRSPLHF; CDR3nt: TGTGCCAGCAGTGGACAGGGGGGAATTCGTTCACCCCTCCACTTT
v_gene: TRBV29-1; abundance: -; d_gene: -; j_gene: TRBJ2-3; CDR3aa: CSAPPKDGGTDTQYF; CDR3nt: TGCAGCGCTCCCCCGAAGGACGGGGGCACAGATACGCAGTATTTT
v_gene: TRBV4-1; abundance: -; d_gene: -; j_gene: TRBJ2-7; CDR3aa: CASSQDSGSRVGYEQYF; CDR3nt: TGCGCCAGCAGCCAAGATTCCGGGTCCAGGGTCGGCTACGAGCAGTACTTC